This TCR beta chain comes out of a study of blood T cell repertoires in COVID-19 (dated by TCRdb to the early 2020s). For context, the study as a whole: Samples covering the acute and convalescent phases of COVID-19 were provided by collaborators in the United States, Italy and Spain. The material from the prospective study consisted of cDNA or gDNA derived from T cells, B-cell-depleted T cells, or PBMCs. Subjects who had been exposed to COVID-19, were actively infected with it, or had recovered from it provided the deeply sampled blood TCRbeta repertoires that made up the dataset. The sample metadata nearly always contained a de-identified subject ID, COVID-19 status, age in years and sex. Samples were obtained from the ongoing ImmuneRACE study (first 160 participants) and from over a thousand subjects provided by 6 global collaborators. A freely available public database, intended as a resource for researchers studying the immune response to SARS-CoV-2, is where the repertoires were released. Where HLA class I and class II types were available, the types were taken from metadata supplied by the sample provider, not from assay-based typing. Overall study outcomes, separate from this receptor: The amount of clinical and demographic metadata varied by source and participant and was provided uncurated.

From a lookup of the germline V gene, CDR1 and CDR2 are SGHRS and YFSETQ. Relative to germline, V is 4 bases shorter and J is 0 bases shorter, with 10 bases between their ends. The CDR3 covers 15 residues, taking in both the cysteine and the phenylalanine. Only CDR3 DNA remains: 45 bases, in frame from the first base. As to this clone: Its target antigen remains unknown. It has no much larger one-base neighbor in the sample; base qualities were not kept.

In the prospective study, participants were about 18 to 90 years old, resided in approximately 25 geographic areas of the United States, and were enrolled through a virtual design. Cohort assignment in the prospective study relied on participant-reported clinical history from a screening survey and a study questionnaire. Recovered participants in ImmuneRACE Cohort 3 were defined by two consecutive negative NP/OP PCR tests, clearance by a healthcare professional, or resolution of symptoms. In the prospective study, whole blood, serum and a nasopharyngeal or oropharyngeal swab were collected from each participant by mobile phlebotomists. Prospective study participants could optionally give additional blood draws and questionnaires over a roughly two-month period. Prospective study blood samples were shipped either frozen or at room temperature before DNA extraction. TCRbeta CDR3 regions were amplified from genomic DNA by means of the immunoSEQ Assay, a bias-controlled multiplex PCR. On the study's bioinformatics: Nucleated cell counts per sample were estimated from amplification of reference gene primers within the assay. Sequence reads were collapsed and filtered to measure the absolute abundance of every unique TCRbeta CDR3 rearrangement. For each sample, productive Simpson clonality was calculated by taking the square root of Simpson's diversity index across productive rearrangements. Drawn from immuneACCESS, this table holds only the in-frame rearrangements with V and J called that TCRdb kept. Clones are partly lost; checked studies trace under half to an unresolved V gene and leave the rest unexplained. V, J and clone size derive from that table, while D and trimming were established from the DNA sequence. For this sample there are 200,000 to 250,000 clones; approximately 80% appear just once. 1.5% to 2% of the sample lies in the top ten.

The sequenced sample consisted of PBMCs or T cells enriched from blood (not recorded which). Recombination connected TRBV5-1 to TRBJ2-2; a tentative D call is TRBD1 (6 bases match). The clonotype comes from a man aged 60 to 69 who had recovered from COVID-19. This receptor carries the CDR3 CASSGGHSNTGELFF. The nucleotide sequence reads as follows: TGCGCCAGCAGCGGGGGACACTCGAACACCGGGGAGCTGTTTTTT.